These 18 T cell receptor beta chains came from one sample sequenced in a study of OX40 agonist ivuxolimab in advanced cancers. Using immunoSEQ multiplex PCR, the repertoire was profiled, and TCRdb retains in-frame clones only, with some absent. The sample has around 72,000 clones; approximately 90% are singletons. Sequencing used CD4+ or CD8+ T cells sorted from blood, obtained in a trial of the OX40 agonist ivuxolimab. The receptor set was obtained from an adult with an advanced solid tumor such as melanoma, head and neck, liver or kidney cancer.

The chain employs TRBV6-1 and TRBJ1-1; a possible D gene is TRBD1 (6 bases). CDR3 length: 13 amino acids. Germline CDR1 is MNHNS and CDR2 is SASEGT. Trimming cost V 4 bases and J 3 bases, with 9 bases left between them. The CDR3 coding sequence is TGTGCCAGCAGTGGACAGGAGGACACTGAAGCTTTCTTT. Its translation is CASSGQEDTEAFF.

The chain recombines TRBV19 with TRBJ1-2; no clear D gene. Trimming cost V 6 bases and J 3 bases, with 11 bases left between them. Germline V gives CDR1 LNHDA, CDR2 SQIVND (reference sequence). The length of the CDR3 is 13 residues. The CDR3 sequence is CASSPKGDYGYTF. The CDR3 DNA is TGTGCCAGTAGCCCCAAGGGCGACTATGGCTACACCTTC.

This rearrangement joins TRBV28 to TRBJ2-7, with D possibly TRBD1 on 5 matching bases. From germline, CDR1 is MDHEN and CDR2 SYDVKM. The CDR3 has 12 amino acids. Trimming cost V 2 bases and J 3 bases, with 5 bases left between them. The CDR3 DNA reads TGTGCCAGCAGTTTAGACAGCTACGAGCAGTACTTC. It codes for CASSLDSYEQYF.

The V and J genes are TRBV7-2 and TRBJ2-3, with D perhaps TRBD2 (6 bases). Germline V gives CDR1 SGHTA, CDR2 FQGNSA. Between the trimmed V and J ends, which lost 5 bases and 3 bases, there was a span of 18 bases. The CDR3 is made up of 16 amino acids. The CDR3 DNA reads as TGTGCCAGCAGCCGCCGGGAGCGGGTTGGAACAGATACGCAGTATTTT. Its translation is CASSRRERVGTDTQYF.

The gene calls are TRBV28 and TRBJ2-7; 7 bases agree with TRBD1. Trimming removed 3 bases from V and 0 bases from J; junction bases left unmatched: 5. This CDR3 region has 15 residues. Germline V gene sequence: CDR1 MDHEN, CDR2 SYDVKM. The CDR3 DNA reads TGTGCCAGCAGTTTCCCCCGGGACAGCTCCTACGAGCAGTACTTC. Translation gives CASSFPRDSSYEQYF.

The chain links TRBV7-9 to TRBJ1-4, with 12 bases matching TRBD1. Germline V CDR1 and CDR2: SEHNR, FQNEAQ (reference sequence). This CDR3 has 18 amino acids. Losses at the gene ends were 7 bases for V and 7 bases for J; bases not matched to a gene: 16. The CDR3 region is CASTLAGTGGAGVEKLFF. The DNA of the CDR3 is TGTGCCAGCACCCTGGCCGGGACAGGGGGCGCGGGGGTTGAAAAACTGTTTTTT.

The CDR3 bases are TGTGCCGGGGCAACCGGGACTAGCTCCTACAATGAGCAGTTCTTC. Its translation: CAGATGTSSYNEQFF. The chain couples TRBV30 to TRBJ2-1; 8 bases are a match to TRBD2. J was trimmed by 0 bases and V by 8 bases; bases with no gene match: 9. The CDR3 is 15 residues long. Germline V gives CDR1 GTSNPN, CDR2 SVGIG (reference sequence).

For the CDR3, the DNA is TGTGCCAGCAGTCAGCCTCAAGGGCATAATGAAGCTTTCTTT. It translates to CASSQPQGHNEAFF. V is TRBV28 and J is TRBJ1-1, with D unclear. Germline V gives CDR1 MDHEN, CDR2 SYDVKM. The V end lost 5 bases, the J end lost 7 bases, and 17 bases lay between the germline ends. The CDR3 extends over 14 amino acids. Looking up the rest from reference TRBV28 and TRBJ1-1 gives the full variable domain: DVKVTQSSRYLVKRTGEKVFLECVQDMDHENMFWYRQDPGLGLRLIYFSYDVKMKEKGDIPEGYSVSREKKERFSLILESASTNQTSMYLCASSQPQGHNEAFFGQGTRLTVV.

The chain joins TRBV5-1 to TRBJ2-7; D remains ambiguous. The CDR3 is made up of 13 amino acids. Germline V lookup: CDR1 SGHRS, CDR2 YFSETQ. The germline V and J ends were trimmed by 0 bases and 0 bases, with 4 bases remaining between them. The CDR3 DNA follows: TGCGCCAGCAGCTTGGACCTCTCCTACGAGCAGTACTTC. Translation gives CASSLDLSYEQYF.

This clone was recorded a few times. The chain has TRBV19 and TRBJ1-6; 9 bases are shared with TRBD1. After removal of 5 bases from V and 9 bases from J, the junction contained 5 bases not matched to a gene. Germline V lookup: CDR1 LNHDA, CDR2 SQIVND (reference sequence). This CDR3 is built from 14 residues. The CDR3 protein is CASSGTGGGSPLHF. CDR3 nucleotides: TGTGCCAGTAGTGGTACAGGGGGCGGTTCACCCCTCCACTTT.

This clone occurred a few times. One junction end does not reproduce the germline sequence, and a read error may be involved. The CDR3 sequence: CASSLAGGSDTQYF. For the CDR3, the DNA is TGTGCCAGCAGTTTAGCCGGAGGGTCAGATACGCAGTATTTT. The chain has TRBV11-1 and TRBJ2-3, with D perhaps matching TRBD2 (6 bases). Germline CDR1 is SGHAT and CDR2 is FQDESV (reference sequence). This CDR3 has 14 residues.

The V and J genes are TRBV11-2 and TRBJ2-7; 7 bases line up with TRBD1. CDR1 and CDR2 (germline): SGHAT, FQNNGV. The CDR3 has 15 amino acids. The V segment lost 3 bases and the J segment 3 bases; nucleotides outside the gene matches: 8. Written as DNA, the CDR3 is TGTGCCAGCAGCTTGGCCCCGGACAGGTTCTACGAGCAGTACTTC. Its translation: CASSLAPDRFYEQYF. Full variable domain (missing parts from reference TRBV11-2 and TRBJ2-7): EAGVAQSPRYKIIEKRQSVAFWCNPISGHATLYWYQQILGQGPKLLIQFQNNGVVDDSQLPKDRFSAERLKGVDSTLKIQPAKLEDSAVYLCASSLAPDRFYEQYFGPGTRLTVT.

This rearrangement joins TRBV11-2 to TRBJ2-7; possible D gene TRBD2, 5 bases. V shed 0 bases and J shed 7 bases, with 10 bases lying between them. CDR1 is SGHAT, CDR2 FQNNGV, per germline. This CDR3 contains 13 residues. The CDR3 loop is CASSLDRAVEQYF. In DNA form, the CDR3 reads TGTGCCAGCAGCTTAGATCGAGCGGTTGAGCAGTACTTC.

V gene TRBV19 combines with J gene TRBJ2-1, with TRBD2 matching over 12 bases. V shed 3 bases, J shed 0 bases, and the junction held 3 bases outside the gene matches. The germline CDR1 and CDR2 sequences are LNHDA and SQIVND (reference sequence). The CDR3 sequence is 17 residues long. In DNA form, the CDR3 reads TGTGCCAGTAGTATCACTAGCGGGAGGAACTCCTACAATGAGCAGTTCTTC. Translating gives CASSITSGRNSYNEQFF. The variable domain in full, completed from reference TRBV19 and TRBJ2-1, reads DGGITQSPKYLFRKEGQNVTLSCEQNLNHDAMYWYRQDPGQGLRLIYYSQIVNDFQKGDIAEGYSVSREKKESFPLTVTSAQKNPTAFYLCASSITSGRNSYNEQFFGPGTRLTVL.

This rearrangement joins TRBV18 to TRBJ1-2; the match to TRBD1 covers 10 bases. CDR3 length equals 15 residues. Germline CDR1 KGHSH, CDR2 LQKENI. V shed 3 bases, J shed 3 bases, and the junction held 4 bases outside the gene matches. The CDR3 loop reads CASSPLDRGDYGYTF. Written as DNA, the CDR3 is TGTGCCAGCTCACCCCTGGACAGGGGGGACTATGGCTACACCTTC.

The rearrangement links TRBV29-1 to TRBJ1-1; the match to TRBD1 covers 7 bases. V gave up 4 bases and J gave up 4 bases; unmatched junction bases: 18. The CDR3 consists of 17 residues. Germline V CDR1 and CDR2: SQVTM, ANQGSEA. CDR3 residues: CSVGTLGRGIWGTEAFF. The DNA of the CDR3 is TGCAGCGTTGGAACCCTTGGCAGGGGGATCTGGGGCACTGAAGCTTTCTTT.

This clone was seen a handful of times. The chain couples TRBV2 to TRBJ1-1; D remains ambiguous. Germline assignment: CDR1 SNHLY and CDR2 FYNNEI. The V gene lost 2 bases and the J gene lost 8 bases, with 9 bases spanning the gap. This CDR3 has 12 amino acids. The CDR3 region has the DNA TGTGCCAGCAGTGAAATGTATCCGGAAGCTTTCTTT. Residues: CASSEMYPEAFF.

V gene TRBV5-4 combines with J gene TRBJ2-3; D is uncertain. The CDR3 consists of 15 residues. The V end was cut by 2 bases, the J end by 2 bases, with 12 bases between. Germline V lookup: CDR1 SGHNT, CDR2 YYREEE (reference sequence). The CDR3 DNA reads as TGTGCCAGCAGCTTAGGAGCTCCCTACACAGATACGCAGTATTTT. This encodes CASSLGAPYTDTQYF. The full variable domain, in which reference TRBV5-4 and TRBJ2-3 provide the parts outside the CDR3, is ETGVTQSPTHLIKTRGQQVTLRCSSQSGHNTVSWYQQALGQGPQFIFQYYREEENGRGNFPPRFSGLQFPNYSSELNVNALELDDSALYLCASSLGAPYTDTQYFGPGTRLTVL.